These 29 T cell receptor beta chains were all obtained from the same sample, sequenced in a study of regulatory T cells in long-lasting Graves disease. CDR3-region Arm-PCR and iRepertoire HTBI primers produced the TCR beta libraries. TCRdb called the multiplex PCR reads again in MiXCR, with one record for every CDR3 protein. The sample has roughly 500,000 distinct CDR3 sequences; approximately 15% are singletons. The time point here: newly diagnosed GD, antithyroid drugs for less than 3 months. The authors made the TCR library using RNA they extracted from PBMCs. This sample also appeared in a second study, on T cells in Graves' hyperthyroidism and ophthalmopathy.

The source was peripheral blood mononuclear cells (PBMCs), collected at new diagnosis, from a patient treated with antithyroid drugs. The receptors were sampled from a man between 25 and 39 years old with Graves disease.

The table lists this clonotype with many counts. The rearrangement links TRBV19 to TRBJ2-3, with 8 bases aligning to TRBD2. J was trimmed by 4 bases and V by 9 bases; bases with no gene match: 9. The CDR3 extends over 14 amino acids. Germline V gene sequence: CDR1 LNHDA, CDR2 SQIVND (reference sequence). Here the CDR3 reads CASGSGRWPDTQYF. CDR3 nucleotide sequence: TGTGCCAGCGGGAGCGGGAGATGGCCAGATACGCAGTATTTT.

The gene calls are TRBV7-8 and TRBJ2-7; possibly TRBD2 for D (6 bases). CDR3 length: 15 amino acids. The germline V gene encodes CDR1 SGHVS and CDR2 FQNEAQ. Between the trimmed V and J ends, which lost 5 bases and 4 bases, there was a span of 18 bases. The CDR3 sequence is CASSQIAGSAYEQYF. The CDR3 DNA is TGTGCCAGCAGCCAGATCGCGGGATCGGCTTACGAGCAGTACTTC.

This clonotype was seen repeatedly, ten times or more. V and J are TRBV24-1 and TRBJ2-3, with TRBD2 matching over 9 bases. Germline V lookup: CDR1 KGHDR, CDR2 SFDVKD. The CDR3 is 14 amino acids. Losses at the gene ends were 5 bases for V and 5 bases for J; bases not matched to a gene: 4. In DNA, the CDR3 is TGTGCCACCAGTGTTAGCGGGAGAAGAGATACGCAGTATTTT. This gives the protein CATSVSGRRDTQYF.

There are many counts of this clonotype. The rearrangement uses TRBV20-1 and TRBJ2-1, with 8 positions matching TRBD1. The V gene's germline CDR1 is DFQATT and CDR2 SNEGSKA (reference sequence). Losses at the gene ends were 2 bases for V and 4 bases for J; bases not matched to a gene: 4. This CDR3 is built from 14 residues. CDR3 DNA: TGCAGTGCTAGAATGAGACAGGGGTACAATGAGCAGTTCTTC. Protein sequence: CSARMRQGYNEQFF.

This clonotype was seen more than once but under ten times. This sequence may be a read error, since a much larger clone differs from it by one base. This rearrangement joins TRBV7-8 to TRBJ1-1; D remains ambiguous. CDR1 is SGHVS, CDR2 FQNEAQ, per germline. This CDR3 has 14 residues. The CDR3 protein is CASSLAKFSTDAFF. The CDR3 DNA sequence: TGTGCCAGCAGCTTAGCTAAGTTTAGCACTGACGCTTTCTTT.

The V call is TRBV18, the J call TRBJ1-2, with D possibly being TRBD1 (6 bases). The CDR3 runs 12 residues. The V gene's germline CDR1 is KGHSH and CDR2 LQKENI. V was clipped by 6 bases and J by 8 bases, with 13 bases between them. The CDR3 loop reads CASSPEGEGYTF. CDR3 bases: TGTGCCAGCTCTCCCGAGGGGGAAGGCTACACCTTC. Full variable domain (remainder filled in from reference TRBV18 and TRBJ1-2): NAGVMQNPRHLVRRRGQEARLRCSPMKGHSHVYWYRQLPEEGLKFMVYLQKENIIDESGMPKERFSAEFPKEGPSILRIQQVVRGDSAAYFCASSPEGEGYTFGSGTRLTVV.

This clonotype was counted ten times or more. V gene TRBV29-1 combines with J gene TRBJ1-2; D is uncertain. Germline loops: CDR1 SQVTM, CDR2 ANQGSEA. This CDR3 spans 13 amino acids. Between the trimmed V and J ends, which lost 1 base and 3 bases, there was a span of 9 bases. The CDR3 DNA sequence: TGCAGCGTTGAAGGAGAGACCCACTATGGCTACACCTTC. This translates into CSVEGETHYGYTF.

CDR3 in amino acids: CASTSTASNQPQHF. CDR3 bases: TGTGCCAGTACCTCGACAGCTAGCAATCAGCCCCAGCATTTT. The chain employs TRBV19 and TRBJ1-5, with D possibly TRBD1 on 5 matching bases. There are 14 residues in the CDR3. The V gene's germline CDR1 is LNHDA and CDR2 SQIVND (reference sequence). The V gene lost 7 bases and the J gene lost 0 bases, with 10 bases spanning the gap.

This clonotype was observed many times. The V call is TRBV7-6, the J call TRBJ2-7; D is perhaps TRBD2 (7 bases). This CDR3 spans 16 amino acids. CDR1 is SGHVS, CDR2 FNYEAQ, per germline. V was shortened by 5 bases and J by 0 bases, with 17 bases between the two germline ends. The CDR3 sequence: CASSPVQRGHSYEQYF. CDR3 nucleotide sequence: TGTGCCAGCAGCCCTGTCCAGCGGGGACACTCCTACGAGCAGTACTTC.

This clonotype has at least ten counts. CDR3 residues: CASSRLAGHNEQFF. The DNA for the CDR3 is TGTGCCAGCAGTCGACTAGCGGGTCACAATGAGCAGTTCTTC. The chain couples TRBV7-2 to TRBJ2-1, with 10 nucleotides matching TRBD2. Unmatched junction bases numbered 4, after V lost 6 bases and J lost 5 bases. Germline CDR1 is SGHTA and CDR2 is FQGNSA. CDR3 length equals 14 residues.

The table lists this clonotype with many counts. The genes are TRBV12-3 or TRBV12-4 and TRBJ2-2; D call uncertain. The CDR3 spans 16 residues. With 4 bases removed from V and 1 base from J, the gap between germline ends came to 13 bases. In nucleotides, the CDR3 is TGTGCCAGCAGTTCCCCCTGGACGGTGAACACCGGGGAGCTGTTTTTT. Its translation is CASSSPWTVNTGELFF.

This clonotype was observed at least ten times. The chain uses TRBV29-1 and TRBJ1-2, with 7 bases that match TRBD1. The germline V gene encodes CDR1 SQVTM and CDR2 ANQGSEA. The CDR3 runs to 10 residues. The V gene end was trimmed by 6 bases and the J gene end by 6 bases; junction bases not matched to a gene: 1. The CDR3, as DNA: TGCAGCGTAACAGGGGATGGCTACACCTTC. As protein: CSVTGDGYTF.

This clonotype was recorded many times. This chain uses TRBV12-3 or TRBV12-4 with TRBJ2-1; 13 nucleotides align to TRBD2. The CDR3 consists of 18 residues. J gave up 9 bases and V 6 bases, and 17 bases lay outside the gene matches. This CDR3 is CASSLLALAGGPLGEQFF. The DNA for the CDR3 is TGTGCCAGCAGCCTCCTTGCACTAGCGGGAGGGCCACTGGGTGAGCAGTTCTTC.

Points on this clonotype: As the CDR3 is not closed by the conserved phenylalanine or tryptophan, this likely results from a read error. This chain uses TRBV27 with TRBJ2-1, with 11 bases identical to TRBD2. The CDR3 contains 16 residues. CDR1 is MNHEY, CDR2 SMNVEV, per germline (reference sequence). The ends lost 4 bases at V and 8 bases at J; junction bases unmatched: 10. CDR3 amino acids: CASSSMTSGKRYEQFL. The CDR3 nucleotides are TGTGCCAGCAGTTCGATGACTAGCGGGAAGAGGTATGAGCAGTTCCTC.

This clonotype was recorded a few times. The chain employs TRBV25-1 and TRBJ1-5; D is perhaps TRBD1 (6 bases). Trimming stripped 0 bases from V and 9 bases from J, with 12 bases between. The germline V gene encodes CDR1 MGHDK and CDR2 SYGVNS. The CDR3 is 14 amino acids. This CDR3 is CASSEYEGEVPQHF. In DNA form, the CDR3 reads TGTGCCAGCAGTGAATACGAGGGGGAGGTGCCCCAGCATTTT.

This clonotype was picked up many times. The CDR3 nucleotides are TGCAGCATAGTCCAGGGGACCAATCAGCCCCAGCATTTT. This sequence encodes CSIVQGTNQPQHF. This sequence joins TRBV29-1 and TRBJ1-5, with D perhaps matching TRBD1 (6 bases). V gave up 8 bases and J gave up 3 bases, with 14 bases separating them. Germline CDR1 reads SQVTM; CDR2 reads ANQGSEA. This CDR3 is built from 13 residues.

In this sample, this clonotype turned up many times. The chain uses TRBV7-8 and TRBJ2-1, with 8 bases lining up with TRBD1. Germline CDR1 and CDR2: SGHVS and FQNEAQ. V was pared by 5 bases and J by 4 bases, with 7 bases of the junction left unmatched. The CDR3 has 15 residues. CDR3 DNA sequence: TGTGCCAGCAGCACCGCAGGGGGCGCTTACAATGAGCAGTTCTTC. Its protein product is CASSTAGGAYNEQFF.

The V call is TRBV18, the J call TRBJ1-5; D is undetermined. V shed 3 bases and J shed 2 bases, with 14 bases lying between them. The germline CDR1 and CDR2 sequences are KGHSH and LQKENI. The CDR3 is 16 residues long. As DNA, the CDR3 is TGTGCCAGCTCACCTCGGGCTCCGCGGGGCAATCAGCCCCAGCATTTT. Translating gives CASSPRAPRGNQPQHF.

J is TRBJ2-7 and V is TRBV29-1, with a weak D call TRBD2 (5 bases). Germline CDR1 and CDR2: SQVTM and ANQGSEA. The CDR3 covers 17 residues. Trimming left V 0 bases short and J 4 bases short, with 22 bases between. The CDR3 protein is CSVEDPLGSGGRYEQYF. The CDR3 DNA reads TGCAGCGTTGAAGATCCCCTTGGGAGCGGAGGCAGGTACGAGCAGTACTTC.

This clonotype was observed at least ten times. The chain's CDR3 is CASSHLPSGRTLDTQYF. The CDR3 DNA follows: TGTGCCAGCAGCCACTTACCTAGCGGGAGGACCTTGGATACGCAGTATTTT. The V gene is TRBV14, the J gene TRBJ2-3; TRBD2 matches 11 bases. There are 17 residues in the CDR3. Trimming took 3 bases from V and 6 from J; bases not matched to a gene: 11. Germline values: CDR1 SGHDN, CDR2 FVKESK.

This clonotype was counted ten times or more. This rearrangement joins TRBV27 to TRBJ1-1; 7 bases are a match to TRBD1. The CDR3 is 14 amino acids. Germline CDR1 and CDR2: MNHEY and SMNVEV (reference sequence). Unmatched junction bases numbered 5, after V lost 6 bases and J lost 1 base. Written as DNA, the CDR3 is TGTGCCAGCAGCCCGACAGGGCAGAACACTGAAGCTTTCTTT. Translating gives CASSPTGQNTEAFF.

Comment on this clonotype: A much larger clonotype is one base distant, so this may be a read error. Here the CDR3 DNA reads TGTGCCAGCAGCTTGGGAGGTCGGCCCGGGAAGACCCAGTACTTC. Protein sequence: CASSLGGRPGKTQYF. This chain links TRBV11-3 with TRBJ2-5, with D tentatively TRBD2 (6 bases). V lost 3 bases to trimming and J lost 6 bases, with 17 bases between them. Germline V CDR1 and CDR2: SGHNT, YENEEA. This CDR3 has 15 residues.

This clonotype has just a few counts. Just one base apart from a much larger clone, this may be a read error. CDR3 DNA sequence: TGTGCCAGCAGTGAGAAGGGAATAAATGATGAAAAACTGTTTTTT. Translating gives CASSEKGINDEKLFF. The V call is TRBV2, the J call TRBJ1-4; D is unresolved. V lost 3 bases and J 6 bases, leaving 14 bases between the germline ends. The V gene's germline CDR1 is SNHLY and CDR2 FYNNEI. CDR3 length equals 15 residues.

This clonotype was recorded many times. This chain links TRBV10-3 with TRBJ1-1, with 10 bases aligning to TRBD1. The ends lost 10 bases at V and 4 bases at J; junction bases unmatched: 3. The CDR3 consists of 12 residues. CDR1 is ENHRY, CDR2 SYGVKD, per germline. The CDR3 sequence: CATRTGGTEAFF. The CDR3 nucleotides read TGTGCCACCCGGACAGGGGGCACTGAAGCTTTCTTT.

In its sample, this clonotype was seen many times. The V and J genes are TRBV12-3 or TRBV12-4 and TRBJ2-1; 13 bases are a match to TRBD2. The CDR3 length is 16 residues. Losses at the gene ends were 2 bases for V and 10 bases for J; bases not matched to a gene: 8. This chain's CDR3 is CASSLFTSGRAEEQFF. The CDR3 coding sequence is TGTGCCAGCAGTTTATTTACTAGCGGGAGGGCGGAAGAGCAGTTCTTC.

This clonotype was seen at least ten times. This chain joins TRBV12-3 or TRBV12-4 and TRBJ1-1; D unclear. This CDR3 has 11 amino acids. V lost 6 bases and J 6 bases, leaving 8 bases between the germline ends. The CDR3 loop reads CASSQPPEAFF. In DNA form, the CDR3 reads TGTGCCAGCAGCCAGCCCCCTGAAGCTTTCTTT.

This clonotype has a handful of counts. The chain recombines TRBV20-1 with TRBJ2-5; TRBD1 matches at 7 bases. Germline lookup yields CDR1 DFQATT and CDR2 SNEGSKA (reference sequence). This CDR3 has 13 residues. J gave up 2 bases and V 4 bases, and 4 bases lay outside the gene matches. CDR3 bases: TGCAGTGCTAAGGGGGCGGATCAAGAGACCCAGTACTTC. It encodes CSAKGADQETQYF.

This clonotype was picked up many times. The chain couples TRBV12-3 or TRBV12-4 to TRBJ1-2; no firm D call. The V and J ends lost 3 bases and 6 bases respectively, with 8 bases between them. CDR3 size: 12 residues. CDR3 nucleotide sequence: TGTGCCAGCAGTTTTTCTGCGCATGGCTACACCTTC. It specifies CASSFSAHGYTF.

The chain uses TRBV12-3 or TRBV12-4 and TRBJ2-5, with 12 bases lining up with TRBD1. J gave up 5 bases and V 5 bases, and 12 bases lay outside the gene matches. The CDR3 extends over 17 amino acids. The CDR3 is CASSLTGTGGWGETQYF. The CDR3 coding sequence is TGTGCCAGCAGTCTGACCGGGACAGGGGGCTGGGGGGAGACCCAGTACTTC.